The 28 T cell receptor beta chains given below trace back to one sample, sequenced in a study of human thymus T cells. Only in-frame clones appear in the TCRdb table, and some are missing; sequencing was by immunoSEQ multiplex PCR. The sample records about 50,000 clones, around 93% being singletons. Sequenced: blood. These receptor sequences come from a girl under two years old with a congenital heart defect but otherwise immunologically healthy.

The chain uses TRBV7-8 and TRBJ2-5; perhaps TRBD2 as D (6 bases). The CDR3 has 16 residues. The germline V gene has CDR1 SGHVS and CDR2 FQNEAQ. Between the trimmed V and J ends, which lost 5 bases and 3 bases, there was a span of 19 bases. This CDR3 is CASSPLPGDPKETQYF. The CDR3, as DNA: TGTGCCAGCAGCCCCCTTCCGGGAGACCCTAAAGAGACCCAGTACTTC.

This clone was counted only a few times. In nucleotides, the CDR3 is TGCAGTGGCGGGGGCAAGGGTGAAGCTTTCTTT. Translating gives CSGGGKGEAFF. V and J are TRBV20-1 and TRBJ1-1, with D possibly matching TRBD1 (6 bases). The CDR3 covers 11 residues. Trimming shortened V by 7 bases and J by 7 bases, and 13 bases separated the two germline ends. Germline-derived CDR1 and CDR2 are DFQATT and SNEGSKA (reference sequence).

This chain connects TRBV19 to TRBJ2-3; TRBD2 aligns across 13 bases. The CDR3 covers 19 residues. CDR1 LNHDA and CDR2 SQIVND come from the germline V gene (reference sequence). After removal of 9 bases from V and 0 bases from J, the junction contained 15 bases not matched to a gene. CDR3 bases: TGTGCCAGCTCACGGACTAGCGGGAGCGCCCATCGGAGCACAGATACGCAGTATTTT. Its translation: CASSRTSGSAHRSTDTQYF.

This chain links TRBV25-1 with TRBJ1-1; tentative D call: TRBD1 (5 bases). Germline CDR1 MGHDK, CDR2 SYGVNS. The CDR3 contains 13 residues. The CDR3, as DNA: TGTGCAACTATGGAAGGGGCATACACTGAAGCTTTCTTT. This gives the protein CATMEGAYTEAFF.

J is TRBJ2-7 and V is TRBV7-6; the match to TRBD2 covers 11 bases. Germline CDR1 SGHVS, CDR2 FNYEAQ. The trim removed 4 bases at V and 7 bases at J, leaving 9 bases unmatched. The CDR3 extends over 15 amino acids. This CDR3 reads CASSSVAGGPGEQYF. CDR3 nucleotide sequence: TGTGCCAGCAGCTCCGTAGCGGGAGGGCCAGGGGAGCAGTACTTC.

This chain links TRBV6-5 with TRBJ2-1; TRBD2 aligns across 11 bases. Germline-derived CDR1 and CDR2 are MNHEY and SVGAGI. The ends lost 6 bases at V and 10 bases at J; junction bases unmatched: 11. This CDR3 spans 15 amino acids. The CDR3 sequence: CASSRGTSGSREQFF. The CDR3 nucleotides read TGTGCCAGCAGCCGCGGCACTAGCGGGAGCCGGGAGCAGTTCTTC.

The CDR3 spells CASSLALGEGTEAFF. In nucleotides, the CDR3 is TGTGCCAGCAGCTTAGCGCTAGGGGAAGGCACTGAAGCTTTCTTT. The V gene is TRBV7-9, the J gene TRBJ1-1; tentative D call: TRBD1 (5 bases). The V gene's germline CDR1 is SEHNR and CDR2 FQNEAQ (reference sequence). Trimming cost V 0 bases and J 4 bases, with 12 bases left between them. CDR3 length: 15 residues.

The chain recombines TRBV30 with TRBJ1-2; D not resolved. V lost 3 bases to trimming and J lost 4 bases, with 12 bases between them. Germline assignment: CDR1 GTSNPN and CDR2 SVGIG (reference sequence). The CDR3 runs to 13 residues. The CDR3 DNA reads as TGTGCCTGGAGAAATGAGGGCTTCTATGGCTACACCTTC. Its translation is CAWRNEGFYGYTF.

CDR3 loop: CASSLELKVGGQANTEAFF. The DNA for the CDR3 is TGTGCCAGCAGCTTAGAATTGAAAGTGGGGGGGCAGGCGAACACTGAAGCTTTCTTT. The chain couples TRBV7-9 to TRBJ1-1; tentative D call: TRBD1 (6 bases). Between the trimmed V and J ends, which lost 1 base and 1 base, there was a span of 22 bases. Germline V lookup: CDR1 SEHNR, CDR2 FQNEAQ (reference sequence). This CDR3 spans 19 amino acids.

The chain couples TRBV27 to TRBJ2-1, with 9 bases identical to TRBD2. V lost 5 bases to trimming and J lost 1 base; unmatched junction nucleotides: 3. In germline, CDR1 is MNHEY, CDR2 SMNVEV (reference sequence). This CDR3 is built from 15 residues. The CDR3 region has the DNA TGTGCCAGCAGTCGACTAGCGGTTTCCTACAATGAGCAGTTCTTC. It specifies CASSRLAVSYNEQFF.

V is TRBV7-2 and J is TRBJ1-2, with D perhaps TRBD1 (5 bases). Germline V lookup: CDR1 SGHTA, CDR2 FQGNSA. This CDR3 region has 12 residues. V dropped 1 base and J dropped 10 bases, with 10 bases sitting between them. This chain's CDR3 is CASSLVARDYTF. The CDR3 coding sequence is TGTGCCAGCAGCTTAGTAGCCAGGGACTACACCTTC.

This clone has only one observation. This sequence joins TRBV18 and TRBJ2-3; no firm D call. The CDR3 contains 12 residues. V lost 2 bases and J 5 bases, leaving 5 bases between the germline ends. Germline V gene lookup returns CDR1 KGHSH and CDR2 LQKENI. CDR3 DNA: TGTGCCAGCTCACCAAAACTAGATACGCAGTATTTT. Its protein product is CASSPKLDTQYF. Looking up the rest from reference TRBV18 and TRBJ2-3 gives the full variable domain: NAGVMQNPRHLVRRRGQEARLRCSPMKGHSHVYWYRQLPEEGLKFMVYLQKENIIDESGMPKERFSAEFPKEGPSILRIQQVVRGDSAAYFCASSPKLDTQYFGPGTRLTVL.

This chain connects TRBV19 to TRBJ1-2; 10 positions match TRBD1. J gave up 8 bases and V 3 bases, and 9 bases lay outside the gene matches. Looked up from germline, CDR1 is LNHDA and CDR2 is SQIVND (reference sequence). CDR3 length: 15 residues. CDR3 sequence: CASSIADRGRIGYTF. CDR3 nucleotide sequence: TGTGCCAGTAGTATCGCGGACAGGGGGAGGATCGGCTACACCTTC.

This clone was detected once. The CDR3 sequence: CASSYGTNYGYTF. The CDR3 coding sequence is TGTGCCAGCAGTTACGGGACAAACTATGGCTACACCTTC. The chain employs TRBV6-5 and TRBJ1-2, with D perhaps TRBD1 (6 bases). Between the trimmed V and J ends, which lost 2 bases and 2 bases, there was a span of 6 bases. There are 13 residues in the CDR3. Germline V gene sequence: CDR1 MNHEY, CDR2 SVGAGI.

V is TRBV4-2 and J is TRBJ2-6, with 7 bases matching TRBD2. This CDR3 has 18 amino acids. V gave up 0 bases and J gave up 0 bases; unmatched junction bases: 5. The germline V gene has CDR1 LGHNA and CDR2 YNFKEQ. The chain's CDR3 is CASSQEPAGSSGANVLTF. The CDR3 DNA reads as TGTGCCAGCAGCCAAGAACCAGCGGGGTCCTCTGGGGCCAACGTCCTGACTTTC.

CDR3 sequence (DNA): TGCGCCAGCAATCGTGGGGAGGGGCGGGTATACGAGCAGTACTTC. The encoded protein is CASNRGEGRVYEQYF. The chain employs TRBV5-1 and TRBJ2-7; the match to TRBD2 covers 7 bases. The V segment lost 6 bases and the J segment 4 bases; nucleotides outside the gene matches: 13. Germline CDR1 and CDR2: SGHRS and YFSETQ. The CDR3 is 15 residues long.

The sample holds one count of this clone. The genes are TRBV2 and TRBJ2-5; D possibly matches TRBD1 or TRBD2 (5 bases each). The tail of the sequence fits TRBJ2-7 better, so the J call may be wrong. The CDR3 has 15 residues. The V gene's germline CDR1 is SNHLY and CDR2 FYNNEI. The CDR3 here is CASSEAGRAPYEQYF. The CDR3 region has the DNA TGTGCCAGCAGTGAAGCGGGGCGGGCCCCCTACGAGCAGTACTTC.

The chain recombines TRBV2 with TRBJ2-3; D is possibly TRBD1 or TRBD2 (5 bases each). V lost 6 bases, J lost 2 bases, and 12 bases lay in between. CDR1 and CDR2 from the germline V gene are SNHLY and FYNNEI. The CDR3 totals 14 residues. In DNA, the CDR3 is TGTGCCAGCAGGGGGGAGAGCCTCACAGATACGCAGTATTTT. Its translation is CASRGESLTDTQYF.

The chain is built from TRBV9 and TRBJ2-2; a possible D gene is TRBD1 (5 bases). Germline-derived CDR1 and CDR2 are SGDLS and YYNGEE. Trimming left V 2 bases short and J 6 bases short, with 8 bases between. This CDR3 spans 13 amino acids. CDR3 sequence (DNA): TGTGCCAGCAGCGTCAGGGCGGCCGGGGAGCTGTTTTTT. Its protein is CASSVRAAGELFF.

The chain is built from TRBV28 and TRBJ2-7; a weak D match, TRBD2 (5 bases). Germline V CDR1 and CDR2: MDHEN, SYDVKM. Trimming pared 0 bases from V and 3 bases from J, leaving 15 bases between. The CDR3 extends over 16 amino acids. The CDR3 reads CASSLWGGPEDYEQYF. Here the CDR3 DNA reads TGTGCCAGCAGTTTATGGGGTGGGCCGGAGGACTACGAGCAGTACTTC. The variable domain in full, with the rest retrieved from reference TRBV28 and TRBJ2-7, is DVKVTQSSRYLVKRTGEKVFLECVQDMDHENMFWYRQDPGLGLRLIYFSYDVKMKEKGDIPEGYSVSREKKERFSLILESASTNQTSMYLCASSLWGGPEDYEQYFGPGTRLTVT.

This clone is a singleton in its sample. The CDR3 DNA is TGTGCCAGCAGCCCGACAGTCTTATACGAGCAGTACTTC. It translates to CASSPTVLYEQYF. V and J are TRBV6-5 and TRBJ2-7, with D possibly matching TRBD1 (5 bases). V was shortened by 6 bases and J by 4 bases, with 13 bases between the two germline ends. Germline V CDR1 and CDR2: MNHEY, SVGAGI. This CDR3 comprises 13 residues.

V is TRBV7-2 and J is TRBJ2-2, with 8 nucleotides matching TRBD1. The junction had 8 bases not matched to a gene; V was cut back by 6 bases and J by 5 bases. Per germline, CDR1 SGHTA and CDR2 FQGNSA. CDR3 size: 15 residues. The CDR3 here is CASRYRGEKTGELFF. CDR3 sequence (DNA): TGTGCCAGCAGATACAGGGGGGAAAAAACCGGGGAGCTGTTTTTT. The variable domain in full, with the rest retrieved from reference TRBV7-2 and TRBJ2-2, is GAGVSQSPSNKVTEKGKDVELRCDPISGHTALYWYRQSLGQGLEFLIYFQGNSAPDKSGLPSDRFSAERTGGSVSTLTIQRTQQEDSAVYLCASRYRGEKTGELFFGEGSRLTVL.

The rearrangement links TRBV4-1 to TRBJ2-7; 8 bases are a match to TRBD2. The CDR3 consists of 15 residues. Germline assignment: CDR1 MGHRA and CDR2 YSYEKL. V lost 0 bases, J lost 5 bases, and 6 bases stayed unmatched. CDR3 protein: CASSQETSGRHEQYF. The CDR3 DNA reads as TGCGCCAGCAGCCAAGAAACCAGCGGGAGACACGAGCAGTACTTC.

J is TRBJ2-5 and V is TRBV13; 9 bases match TRBD1. Germline values: CDR1 PRHDT, CDR2 FYEKMQ (reference sequence). V lost 5 bases and J lost 4; bases outside the gene matches: 8. This CDR3 has 15 amino acids. The CDR3 bases are TGTGCCAGCAGCCTATCCGGGACAGGGTTAGAGACCCAGTACTTC. It codes for CASSLSGTGLETQYF. The full variable domain, in which reference TRBV13 and TRBJ2-5 provide the parts outside the CDR3, is AAGVIQSPRHLIKEKRETATLKCYPIPRHDTVYWYQQGPGQDPQFLISFYEKMQSDKGSIPDRFSAQQFSDYHSELNMSSLELGDSALYFCASSLSGTGLETQYFGPGTRLLVL.

The V gene is TRBV19, the J gene TRBJ2-7; perhaps D is TRBD1 or TRBD2 (5 bases each). The CDR3 contains 15 residues. Trimming cost V 4 bases and J 4 bases, with 17 bases left between them. Germline assignment: CDR1 LNHDA and CDR2 SQIVND (reference sequence). The DNA of the CDR3 is TGTGCCAGTAGTACGGGGCGGCTAATTGATTACGAGCAGTACTTC. Translation: CASSTGRLIDYEQYF.

CDR3 bases: TGCGCCAGCAGCTGGGGACTAGCGGGAGGGTACGAGCAGTACTTC. Amino acid sequence: CASSWGLAGGYEQYF. This chain connects TRBV5-1 to TRBJ2-7, with 16 nucleotides matching TRBD2. In germline, CDR1 is SGHRS, CDR2 YFSETQ. The CDR3 runs to 15 residues. V lost 3 bases and J lost 4; bases outside the gene matches: 1.

The chain recombines TRBV6-1 with TRBJ1-4; D call uncertain. The CDR3 has 14 amino acids. The germline CDR1 and CDR2 sequences are MNHNS and SASEGT. Trimming removed 2 bases at V and 8 bases at J, with 12 bases between. In nucleotides, the CDR3 is TGTGCCAGCAGTGAAATGTGGAGAGGCGAAAAACTGTTTTTT. Translation gives CASSEMWRGEKLFF.

The chain uses TRBV2 and TRBJ2-2; the match to TRBD2 covers 7 bases. This CDR3 is 20 amino acids long. Trimming cost V 0 bases and J 0 bases; bases outside gene matches: 13. Per the germline V gene, CDR1 is SNHLY and CDR2 is FYNNEI. The CDR3 reads CASSEAQVLPSGPNTGELFF. Here the CDR3 DNA reads TGTGCCAGCAGTGAAGCGCAAGTCCTCCCTAGCGGCCCGAACACCGGGGAGCTGTTTTTT.